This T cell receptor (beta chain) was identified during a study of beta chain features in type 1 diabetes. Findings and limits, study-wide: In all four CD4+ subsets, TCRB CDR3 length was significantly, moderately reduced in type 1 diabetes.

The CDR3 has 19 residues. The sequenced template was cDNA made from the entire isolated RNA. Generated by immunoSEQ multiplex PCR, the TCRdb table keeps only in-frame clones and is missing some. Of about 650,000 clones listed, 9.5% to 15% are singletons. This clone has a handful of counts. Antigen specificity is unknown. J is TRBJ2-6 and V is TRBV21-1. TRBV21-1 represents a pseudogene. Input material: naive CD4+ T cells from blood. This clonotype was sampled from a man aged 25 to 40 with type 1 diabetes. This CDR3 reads CASTPMWGPNPSGANVLTF. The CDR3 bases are TGTGCCAGCACTCCCATGTGGGGACCCAATCCCTCTGGGGCCAACGTCCTGACTTTC.